The clone carrying this T cell receptor delta chain was detected ten times or more. This is likely an artifact of a read error, given a far larger clone one base away. The same CDR3 arises from other DNA sequences in this sample as well. The data originate from a study of γδ T cells in repeated Plasmodium falciparum infection. TCRdb re-called the multiplex PCR reads using CATT. The sample has tens of thousands of delta-chain clones, around 1.7% seen once. Germline V gene sequence: CDR1 TSWWSYY, CDR2 QGS. The CDR3 extends over 13 amino acids. Gammadelta T cells were flow-sorted from PBMC into Vgamma9/Vdelta2+ and Vdelta2-negative populations for bulk analysis.

The material sequenced was gamma-delta T cells from blood. J is TRDJ1 and V is TRDV1; the match to TRDD3 covers 7 bases. The receptor comes from a pool of human donors (malaria-infected and uninfected, not separated). CDR3 in DNA: TGTGCCCTTGGGGAACACTGGGGCCTTAAACTCATCTTT. Its protein is CALGEHWGLKLIF.